Listed below are T cell receptor beta chains from one sample, sequenced in a study of shared clonotypes between healthy human individuals. Generated by immunoSEQ multiplex PCR, the TCRdb table keeps only in-frame clones and is missing some. The sample lists about 2.4 million clones; roughly 93% were seen once. Source material: naive CD4+ T cells from PBMCs. The source is a young man in good health. Some clones in this sample may be carry-over from other donors' samples. Both conserved end residues are part of each CDR3. Each record gives: D gene, V gene, clone size, J gene, CDR3 DNA, CDR3 protein. D genes are given only for firm matches. A row's size may be missing; if present it is once, few, many or a size class.

D: .; V: TRBV28; size: .; J: TRBJ1-4; DNA: TGTGCCAGCAGTCCCCTCGGGGAACCCCAAACAGCAACTAATGAAAAACTGTTTTTT; CDR3: CASSPLGEPQTATNEKLFF
D: TRBD1; V: TRBV11-2; size: .; J: TRBJ2-6; DNA: TGTGCCAGCAGCTTCCGACAGGGGGCAAGCTCTGGGGCCAACGTCCTGACTTTC; CDR3: CASSFRQGASSGANVLTF
D: .; V: TRBV27; size: once; J: TRBJ2-7; DNA: TGTGCCAGCAGTTTTAGGCCACAAACCTACGAGCAGTACTTC; CDR3: CASSFRPQTYEQYF
D: TRBD1; V: TRBV5-1; size: .; J: TRBJ2-5; DNA: TGCGCCAGCAGCCAACGACAGGGAAGCCAAGAGACCCAGTACTTC; CDR3: CASSQRQGSQETQYF
D: TRBD2; V: TRBV6-5; size: .; J: TRBJ2-7; DNA: TGTGCCAGCAGCCAAGCGGGGATCTCCTACGAGCAGTACTTC; CDR3: CASSQAGISYEQYF
D: TRBD1; V: TRBV18; size: .; J: TRBJ1-4; DNA: TGTGCCAGCTCCCCCGGGACAGGGACTAATGAAAAACTGTTTTTT; CDR3: CASSPGTGTNEKLFF
D: TRBD2; V: TRBV7-9; size: .; J: TRBJ2-3; DNA: TGTGCCAGCAGCTTAGATTCTACGGGAGGGATCACAGATACGCAGTATTTT; CDR3: CASSLDSTGGITDTQYF
D: TRBD2; V: TRBV7-8; size: once; J: TRBJ2-1; DNA: TGTGCCAGCAGCTTAGGAAGTAGCGGGACTTACAATGAGCAGTTCTTC; CDR3: CASSLGSSGTYNEQFF
D: .; V: TRBV6-1; size: .; J: TRBJ1-2; DNA: TGTGCCAGCAGTCTCGACCCAACGGGGTATGGCTACACCTTC; CDR3: CASSLDPTGYGYTF
D: .; V: TRBV29-1; size: .; J: TRBJ1-4; DNA: TGCAGCGTTGATGCGGGCTTTAATGAAAAACTGTTTTTT; CDR3: CSVDAGFNEKLFF
D: .; V: TRBV5-1; size: few; J: TRBJ1-1; DNA: TGCGCCAGCAGCTTGGAGAGTCCTAACACTGAAGCTTTCTTT; CDR3: CASSLESPNTEAFF
D: TRBD1; V: TRBV11-2; size: .; J: TRBJ1-1; DNA: TGTGCCAGCAGCCAGGCCAGGGGGCGCGGGGGCACTGAAGCTTTCTTT; CDR3: CASSQARGRGGTEAFF
D: .; V: TRBV18; size: .; J: TRBJ1-5; DNA: TGTGCCAGCTCACCAAGTACGAGTCAGCCCCAGCATTTT; CDR3: CASSPSTSQPQHF
D: .; V: TRBV6-6; size: .; J: TRBJ2-4; DNA: TGTGCCAGCAGACCAATCCAGGGACGAGAGTACTTC; CDR3: CASRPIQGREYF
D: .; V: TRBV18; size: .; J: TRBJ2-1; DNA: TGTGCCAGCTCACCGCGGACTAAGGACAATGAGCAGTTCTTC; CDR3: CASSPRTKDNEQFF